Shown below are 19 T cell receptor beta chains from a single sample sequenced in a study of graft-versus-host responses after intestinal transplantation. TCRdb keeps only in-frame clones here, not all; method: immunoSEQ multiplex PCR. The sample carries approximately 88,000 clones, approximately 94% recorded once. No cognate antigen is known for these TCRs. The sample was unstimulated CD4+ T cells sorted from spleen or lymph node cells, taken before transplant. These receptors were obtained from a human donor who was the organ donor for an intestinal transplant.

The V gene is TRBV2, the J gene TRBJ2-1, with TRBD2 matching 12 bases. Germline trimming cut 7 bases from V and 5 bases from J; bases unmatched to any gene: 0. Germline lookup yields CDR1 SNHLY and CDR2 FYNNEI. This CDR3 is 13 amino acids long. The CDR3 DNA reads as TGTGCCAGCACTAGCGGGGGGGACAATGAGCAGTTCTTC. Amino acid sequence: CASTSGGDNEQFF.

The chain recombines TRBV28 with TRBJ2-3; no clear D. The CDR3 contains 14 residues. Trimming shortened V by 3 bases and J by 8 bases, and 15 bases separated the two germline ends. The germline CDR1 and CDR2 sequences are MDHEN and SYDVKM. The CDR3 DNA follows: TGTGCCAGCAGTTTTGGTCTGGTGCTACGTACGCAGTATTTT. Its protein is CASSFGLVLRTQYF.

The genes are TRBV18 and TRBJ1-2; 9 bases fit TRBD1. After removal of 3 bases from V and 7 bases from J, the junction contained 6 bases not matched to a gene. The CDR3 has 14 amino acids. Germline V gives CDR1 KGHSH, CDR2 LQKENI. The CDR3 DNA is TGTGCCAGCTCACCCCAGGACAGGGGAGTTGGCTACACCTTC. Its protein product is CASSPQDRGVGYTF.

The J gene is TRBJ2-1, the V gene TRBV5-4; no reliable D call. The V and J ends lost 4 bases and 8 bases respectively, with 13 bases between them. Germline-derived CDR1 and CDR2 are SGHNT and YYREEE (reference sequence). This CDR3 contains 13 residues. DNA for the CDR3: TGTGCCAGCAGCCTCCCATGGGTCGATGAGCAGTTCTTC. Its translation is CASSLPWVDEQFF.

The V call is TRBV5-1, the J call TRBJ2-5; no clear D. Trimming pared 3 bases from V and 2 bases from J, leaving 8 bases between. From germline, CDR1 is SGHRS and CDR2 YFSETQ. The CDR3 has 13 residues. CDR3 protein: CASSSNTQETQYF. For the CDR3, the DNA is TGCGCCAGCAGCTCCAACACACAAGAGACCCAGTACTTC.

The chain carries TRBV11-3 and TRBJ2-3, with D maybe TRBD2 (5 bases). This CDR3 contains 14 residues. Germline V gene sequence: CDR1 SGHNT, CDR2 YENEEA. V lost 7 bases and J 3 bases, leaving 14 bases between the germline ends. The CDR3 bases are TGTGCCAGCAACCCCTCCGGGGAAACAGATACGCAGTATTTT. Translated, it gives CASNPSGETDTQYF.

The gene calls are TRBV19 and TRBJ1-5; D possibly corresponds to TRBD1 (5 bases). The CDR3 totals 17 residues. V gave up 4 bases and J gave up 0 bases, with 16 bases separating them. Germline V gene sequence: CDR1 LNHDA, CDR2 SQIVND (reference sequence). CDR3 in DNA: TGTGCCAGTAGTACCCGGGGCCTCTCAAATAGCAATCAGCCCCAGCATTTT. Translating it yields CASSTRGLSNSNQPQHF.

The chain couples TRBV7-9 to TRBJ1-5; possible D gene TRBD1, 5 bases. The CDR3 contains 12 residues. Germline V CDR1 and CDR2: SEHNR, FQNEAQ (reference sequence). Trimming pared 4 bases from V and 5 bases from J, leaving 6 bases between. CDR3 loop: CASSSGDQPQHF. DNA for the CDR3: TGTGCCAGCAGCTCGGGGGATCAGCCCCAGCATTTT.

This rearrangement joins TRBV7-9 to TRBJ2-5; 9 bases fit TRBD1. The J call may be wrong; the DNA end is better matched by TRBJ2-7. Germline V gene data show CDR1 as SEHNR and CDR2 as FQNEAQ (reference sequence). The CDR3 consists of 16 residues. In DNA, the CDR3 is TGTGCCAGCAGCTTAGGCTGGGGGACAGGGTACCGCGAGCAGTACTTC. Translated: CASSLGWGTGYREQYF.

This clone was observed a few times. Here the CDR3 DNA reads TGTGCCAGCTCCACGACAGGGGGCTTGGACACCATATATTTT. This gives the protein CASSTTGGLDTIYF. This rearrangement joins TRBV18 to TRBJ1-3; 10 positions match TRBD1. Germline lookup yields CDR1 KGHSH and CDR2 LQKENI. The CDR3 loop spans 14 amino acids. The V segment lost 6 bases and the J segment 8 bases; nucleotides outside the gene matches: 7.

The CDR3: CASSLLAGGVNTEAFF. CDR3 sequence (DNA): TGCGCCAGCAGCTTGTTGGCAGGGGGCGTCAACACTGAAGCTTTCTTT. This chain uses TRBV5-1 with TRBJ1-1; 8 bases are shared with TRBD1. This CDR3 has 16 residues. The germline CDR1 and CDR2 sequences are SGHRS and YFSETQ. With V trimmed by 1 base and J by 2 bases, 7 bases remained unmatched.

A single count supports this clone. This rearrangement joins TRBV6-5 to TRBJ1-2; possibly TRBD1 for D (5 bases). Trimming shortened V by 2 bases and J by 4 bases, and 8 bases separated the two germline ends. CDR1 and CDR2 from the germline V gene are MNHEY and SVGAGI. There are 13 residues in the CDR3. In nucleotides, the CDR3 is TGTGCCAGCAGTTACCCGGGACGCTATGGCTACACCTTC. Translation: CASSYPGRYGYTF.

The chain is built from TRBV7-2 and TRBJ1-2, with 9 bases identical to TRBD1. This CDR3 has 16 amino acids. Germline loops: CDR1 SGHTA, CDR2 FQGNSA. V lost 4 bases to trimming and J lost 8 bases; unmatched junction nucleotides: 14. CDR3 region: CASSSRDREYEGGYTF. Here the CDR3 DNA reads TGTGCCAGCAGCTCGAGGGACAGGGAGTATGAAGGAGGCTACACCTTC.

The rearrangement links TRBV18 to TRBJ2-2, with D maybe TRBD2 (5 bases). Germline V gene data show CDR1 as KGHSH and CDR2 as LQKENI. CDR3 length equals 17 residues. Trimming removed 1 base at V and 5 bases at J, with 17 bases between. This CDR3 is CASSPLTRGIGTGELFF. CDR3 DNA sequence: TGTGCCAGCTCACCACTTACCCGGGGAATCGGGACCGGGGAGCTGTTTTTT.

This chain connects TRBV28 to TRBJ1-1; D remains unclear. V was trimmed by 2 bases and J by 4 bases, leaving 8 bases between them. This CDR3 region has 13 residues. Per the germline V gene, CDR1 is MDHEN and CDR2 is SYDVKM. CDR3 residues: CASSLRPVTEAFF. Here the CDR3 DNA reads TGTGCCAGCAGTTTACGGCCGGTCACTGAAGCTTTCTTT. The variable domain in full, with the rest retrieved from reference TRBV28 and TRBJ1-1, is DVKVTQSSRYLVKRTGEKVFLECVQDMDHENMFWYRQDPGLGLRLIYFSYDVKMKEKGDIPEGYSVSREKKERFSLILESASTNQTSMYLCASSLRPVTEAFFGQGTRLTVV.

V is TRBV14 and J is TRBJ2-5; D not certain. CDR3 length: 15 residues. CDR1 and CDR2 (germline): SGHDN, FVKESK. Between the trimmed V and J ends, which lost 1 base and 2 bases, there was a span of 11 bases. The DNA of the CDR3 is TGTGCCAGCAGCCAAGTATTGGCTGGTCAAGAGACCCAGTACTTC. This encodes CASSQVLAGQETQYF.

V and J are TRBV12-5 and TRBJ1-1; a possible D gene is TRBD1 (5 bases). CDR1 is LGHNT and CDR2 is FRNRAP in the germline V gene. V was trimmed by 0 bases and J by 1 base, leaving 18 bases between them. The CDR3 totals 18 residues. The CDR3 DNA sequence: TGTGCTAGTGGTTTGGTAAAGGGCCCGACGGGGCCGAACACTGAAGCTTTCTTT. This sequence encodes CASGLVKGPTGPNTEAFF.

The chain joins TRBV7-9 to TRBJ2-1, with D tentatively TRBD1 or TRBD2 (5 bases each). Germline V gene lookup returns CDR1 SEHNR and CDR2 FQNEAQ (reference sequence). The CDR3 is 16 residues long. V lost 3 bases to trimming and J lost 0 bases, with 12 bases between them. Written as DNA, the CDR3 is TGTGCCAGCAGCTTCCCAGGTGGGGGCTCCTACAATGAGCAGTTCTTC. Protein: CASSFPGGGSYNEQFF.

The gene calls are TRBV6-1 and TRBJ2-7; tentatively, D is TRBD1 or TRBD2 (5 bases each). V shed 2 bases and J shed 6 bases, with 20 bases lying between them. This CDR3 region has 16 residues. The germline V gene has CDR1 MNHNS and CDR2 SASEGT. CDR3 in DNA: TGTGCCAGCAGTGAACGCGTCCGGGACGGTGGTCCCGAGCAGTACTTC. This codes for CASSERVRDGGPEQYF.